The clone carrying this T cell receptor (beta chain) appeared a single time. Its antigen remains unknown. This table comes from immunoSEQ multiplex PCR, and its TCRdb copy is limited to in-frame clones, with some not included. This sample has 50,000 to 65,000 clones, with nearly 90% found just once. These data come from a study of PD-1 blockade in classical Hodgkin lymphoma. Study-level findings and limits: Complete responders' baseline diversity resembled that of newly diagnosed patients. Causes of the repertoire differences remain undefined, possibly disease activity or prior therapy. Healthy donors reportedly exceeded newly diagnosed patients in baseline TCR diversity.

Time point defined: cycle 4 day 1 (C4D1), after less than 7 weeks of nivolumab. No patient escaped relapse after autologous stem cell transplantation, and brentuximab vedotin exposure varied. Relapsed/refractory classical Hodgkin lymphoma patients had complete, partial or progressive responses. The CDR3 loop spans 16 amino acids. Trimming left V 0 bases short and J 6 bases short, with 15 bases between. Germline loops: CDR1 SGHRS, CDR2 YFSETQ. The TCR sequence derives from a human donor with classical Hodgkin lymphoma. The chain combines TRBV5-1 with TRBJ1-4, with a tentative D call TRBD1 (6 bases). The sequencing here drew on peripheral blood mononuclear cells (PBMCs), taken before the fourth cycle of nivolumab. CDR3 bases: TGCGCCAGCAGCTTGGCCCCGAGCCGACAGGATGAAAAACTGTTTTTT. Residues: CASSLAPSRQDEKLFF.